This entry concerns a single TCR beta chain. Its specific antigen is unknown. Per-base qualities were not stored, and no clone one base away is much larger. This entry is derived from a study of control samples from healthy donors and cancer patients (dated by TCRdb to about 2020). From the cysteine through the phenylalanine, the CDR3 covers 12 amino acids. Only the CDR3 part of the read is kept: 36 bases, read in frame from the first base. The V and J ends are trimmed by 2 bases and 9 bases, leaving 7 bases between them. Taken from the germline V gene, the CDR1 and CDR2 loops are MDHEN and SYDVKM. Preparation of the library involved the immunoSEQ multiplex PCR assay. TCRdb re-hosts the immuneACCESS table, in-frame sequences only. Its copies lack some clones; in the studies checked, an unresolved V gene accounts for under half of them, and the cause for the rest is not known. The sample profile shows more than 140,000 clones; approximately 94% of them were found once. Jointly, the top ten make up around 13% of the sample.

The receptor's source is a man aged 35 to 55 in good health. Recombination joined TRBV28 with TRBJ1-4; no D segment can be confidently identified. The source material was blood. The CDR3 region reads CASSLQGKKLFF. The DNA reads as follows: TGTGCCAGCAGTTTACAAGGGAAAAAACTGTTTTTT.